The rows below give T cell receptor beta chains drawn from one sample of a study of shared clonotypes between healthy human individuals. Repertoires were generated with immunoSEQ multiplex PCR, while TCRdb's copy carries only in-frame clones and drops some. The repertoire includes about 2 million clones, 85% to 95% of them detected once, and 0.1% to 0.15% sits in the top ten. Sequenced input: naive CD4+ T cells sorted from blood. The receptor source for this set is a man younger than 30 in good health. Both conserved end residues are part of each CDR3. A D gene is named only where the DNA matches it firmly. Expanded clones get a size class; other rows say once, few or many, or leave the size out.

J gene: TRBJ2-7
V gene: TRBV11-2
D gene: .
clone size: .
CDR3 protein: CASSLEQGTYEQYF
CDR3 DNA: TGTGCCAGCAGCTTAGAACAGGGTACCTACGAGCAGTACTTC

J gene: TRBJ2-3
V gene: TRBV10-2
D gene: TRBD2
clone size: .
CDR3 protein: CASRLTSGFEDTQYF
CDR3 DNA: TGCGCCAGCAGACTGACTAGCGGGTTTGAAGATACGCAGTATTTT

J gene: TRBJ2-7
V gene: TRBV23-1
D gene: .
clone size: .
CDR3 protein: CASSQSGAEETHEQYF
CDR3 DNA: TGCGCCAGCAGTCAATCCGGTGCTGAGGAGACTCACGAGCAGTACTTC

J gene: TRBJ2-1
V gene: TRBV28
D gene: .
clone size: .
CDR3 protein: CASSLPGANEQFF
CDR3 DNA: TGTGCCAGCAGCCTCCCCGGGGCTAATGAGCAGTTCTTC

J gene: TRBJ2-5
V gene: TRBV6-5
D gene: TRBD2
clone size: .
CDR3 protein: CASSNGGETQYF
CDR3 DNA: TGTGCCAGCTCAAACGGGGGGGAGACCCAGTACTTC

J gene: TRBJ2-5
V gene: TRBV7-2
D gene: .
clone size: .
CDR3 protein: CASSLGGTQYF
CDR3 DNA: TGTGCCAGCAGCCTGGGTGGGACCCAGTACTTC

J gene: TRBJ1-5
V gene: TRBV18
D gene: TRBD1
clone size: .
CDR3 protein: CASSPGTGVNQPQHF
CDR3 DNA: TGTGCCAGCTCACCCGGGACAGGAGTCAATCAGCCCCAGCATTTT

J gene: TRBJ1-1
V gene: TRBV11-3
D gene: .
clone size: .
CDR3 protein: CASSFPSVKGDTEAFF
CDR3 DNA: TGTGCCAGCAGCTTCCCTTCGGTTAAAGGGGACACTGAAGCTTTCTTT

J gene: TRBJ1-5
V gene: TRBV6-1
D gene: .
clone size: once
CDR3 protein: CASSLTGDLNQPQHF
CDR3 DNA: TGTGCCAGCAGTCTTACAGGCGACCTCAATCAGCCCCAGCATTTT

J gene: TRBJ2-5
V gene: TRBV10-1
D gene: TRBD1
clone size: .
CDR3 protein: CASSEHRGQETQYF
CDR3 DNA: TGCGCCAGCAGTGAACACAGGGGGCAAGAGACCCAGTACTTC

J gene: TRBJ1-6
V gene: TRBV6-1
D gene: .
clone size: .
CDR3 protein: CASRERDNSYNSPLHF
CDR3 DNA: TGTGCCAGCAGGGAAAGGGACAACTCCTATAATTCACCCCTCCACTTT

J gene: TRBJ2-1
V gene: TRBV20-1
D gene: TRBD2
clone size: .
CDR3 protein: CSAGAGFLQFF
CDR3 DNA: TGCAGTGCAGGAGCGGGATTTTTACAGTTCTTC

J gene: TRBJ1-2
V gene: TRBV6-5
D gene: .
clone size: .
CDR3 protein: CASSYSGLGANYGYTF
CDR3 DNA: TGTGCCAGCAGTTACTCGGGCTTGGGGGCTAACTATGGCTACACCTTC

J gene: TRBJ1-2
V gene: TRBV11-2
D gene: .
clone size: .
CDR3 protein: CASSSQGGFNYGYTF
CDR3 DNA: TGTGCCAGCAGCTCCCAAGGCGGGTTTAACTATGGCTACACCTTC

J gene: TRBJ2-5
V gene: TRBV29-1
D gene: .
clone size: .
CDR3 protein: CSVLGGGETQYF
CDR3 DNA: TGCAGCGTATTAGGGGGGGGAGAGACCCAGTACTTC

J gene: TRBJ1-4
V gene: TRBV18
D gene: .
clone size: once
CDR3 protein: CASSPLGATNEKLFF
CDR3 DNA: TGTGCCAGCTCACCCCTCGGAGCAACTAATGAAAAACTGTTTTTT

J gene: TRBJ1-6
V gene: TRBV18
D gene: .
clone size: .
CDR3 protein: CASSPMGNSPLHF
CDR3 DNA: TGTGCCAGCTCACCAATGGGAAATTCACCCCTCCACTTT

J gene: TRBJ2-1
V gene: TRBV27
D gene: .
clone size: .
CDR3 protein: CASSLQGLGYNEQFF
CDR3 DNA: TGTGCCAGCAGTTTACAAGGGTTAGGCTACAATGAGCAGTTCTTC

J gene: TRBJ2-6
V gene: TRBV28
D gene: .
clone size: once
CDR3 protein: CASSFPDSGANVLTF
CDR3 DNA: TGTGCCAGCAGTTTTCCGGACTCTGGGGCCAACGTCCTGACTTTC

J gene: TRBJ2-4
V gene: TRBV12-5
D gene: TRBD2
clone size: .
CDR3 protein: CAGGLGTSGRAINIQYF
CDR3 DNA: TGTGCTGGTGGTCTAGGGACTAGCGGGAGGGCCATAAACATTCAGTACTTC

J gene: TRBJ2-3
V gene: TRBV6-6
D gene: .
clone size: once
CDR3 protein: CASCRGPGTDTQYF
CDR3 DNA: TGTGCCAGCTGCAGGGGTCCAGGCACAGATACGCAGTATTTT

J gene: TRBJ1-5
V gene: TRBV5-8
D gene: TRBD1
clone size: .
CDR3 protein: CASSSGQGRNQPQHF
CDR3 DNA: TGTGCCAGCAGCTCTGGACAGGGGAGAAATCAGCCCCAGCATTTT

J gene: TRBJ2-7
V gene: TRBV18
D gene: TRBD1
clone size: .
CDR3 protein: CASSVTGSYEQYF
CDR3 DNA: TGTGCCAGCTCCGTGACAGGGTCCTACGAGCAGTACTTC

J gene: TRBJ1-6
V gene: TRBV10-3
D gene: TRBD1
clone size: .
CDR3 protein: CAIGQGYNSPLHF
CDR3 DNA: TGTGCCATCGGACAGGGGTATAATTCACCCCTCCACTTT

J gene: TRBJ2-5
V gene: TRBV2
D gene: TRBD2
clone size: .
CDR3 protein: CASSETGGSQETQYF
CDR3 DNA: TGTGCCAGCAGTGAAACGGGAGGATCACAAGAGACCCAGTACTTC

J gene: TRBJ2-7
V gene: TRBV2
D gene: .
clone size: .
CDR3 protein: CASSDGPYEQYF
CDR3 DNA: TGTGCCAGCAGTGATGGCCCTTACGAGCAGTACTTC

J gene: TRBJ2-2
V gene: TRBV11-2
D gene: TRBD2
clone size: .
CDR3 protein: CASSLAGGKTGELFF
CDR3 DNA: TGTGCCAGCAGCTTAGCGGGGGGTAAAACCGGGGAGCTGTTTTTT

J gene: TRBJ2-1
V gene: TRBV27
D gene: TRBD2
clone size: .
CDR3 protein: CASSSLAGSYNEQFF
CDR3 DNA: TGTGCCAGCAGTTCCCTAGCGGGCTCCTACAATGAGCAGTTCTTC

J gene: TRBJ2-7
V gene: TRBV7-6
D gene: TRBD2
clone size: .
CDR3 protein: CASSSGLAPSEQYF
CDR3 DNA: TGTGCCAGCAGCTCGGGACTAGCTCCCAGCGAGCAGTACTTC

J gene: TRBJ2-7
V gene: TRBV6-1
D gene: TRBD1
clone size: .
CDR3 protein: CASSARSQGGGSYEQYF
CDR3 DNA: TGTGCCAGCAGTGCACGTAGCCAAGGGGGCGGTTCCTACGAGCAGTACTTC

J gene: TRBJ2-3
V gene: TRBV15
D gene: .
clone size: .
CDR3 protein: CATSRELNIGVGTDTQYF
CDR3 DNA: TGTGCCACCAGCAGAGAATTGAATATAGGGGTGGGCACAGATACGCAGTATTTT

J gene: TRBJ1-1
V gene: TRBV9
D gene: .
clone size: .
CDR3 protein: CASSPGGVGKTEAFF
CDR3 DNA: TGTGCCAGCAGCCCCGGAGGGGTAGGTAAGACTGAAGCTTTCTTT

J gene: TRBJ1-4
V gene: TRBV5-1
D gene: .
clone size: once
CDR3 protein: CASTSGTQNNEKLFF
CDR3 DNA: TGCGCCAGCACCTCAGGGACGCAGAATAATGAAAAACTGTTTTTT

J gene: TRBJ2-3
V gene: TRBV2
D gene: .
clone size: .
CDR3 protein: CASSGGGTQYF
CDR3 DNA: TGTGCCAGCAGTGGGGGAGGCACGCAGTATTTT

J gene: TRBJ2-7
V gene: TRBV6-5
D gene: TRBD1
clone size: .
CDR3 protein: CASRQGPQQYF
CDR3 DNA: TGTGCCAGTCGACAGGGGCCCCAGCAGTACTTC

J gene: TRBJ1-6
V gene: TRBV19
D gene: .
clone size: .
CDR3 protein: CASGRGLESPLHF
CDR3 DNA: TGTGCCAGTGGCCGGGGCCTCGAGTCACCCCTCCACTTT

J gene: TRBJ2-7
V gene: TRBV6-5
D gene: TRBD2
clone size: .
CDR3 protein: CASSYSIASGPYEQYF
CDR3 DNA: TGTGCCAGCAGTTACTCGATTGCTAGCGGACCCTACGAGCAGTACTTC

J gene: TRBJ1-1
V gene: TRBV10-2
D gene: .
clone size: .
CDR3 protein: CASRAGVNTEAFF
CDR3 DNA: TGCGCCAGCAGGGCTGGGGTGAACACTGAAGCTTTCTTT

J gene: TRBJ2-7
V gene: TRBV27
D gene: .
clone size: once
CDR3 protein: CASRNWTRPYEQYF
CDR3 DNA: TGTGCCAGCAGAAACTGGACACGGCCCTACGAGCAGTACTTC

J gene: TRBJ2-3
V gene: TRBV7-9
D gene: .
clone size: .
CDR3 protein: CASSIRTTRPTDTQYF
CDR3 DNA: TGTGCCAGCAGCATACGGACTACCCGACCGACAGATACGCAGTATTTT

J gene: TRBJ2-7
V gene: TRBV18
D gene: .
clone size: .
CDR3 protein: CASSYGGEQYF
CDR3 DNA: TGTGCCAGCTCATACGGTGGGGAGCAGTACTTC

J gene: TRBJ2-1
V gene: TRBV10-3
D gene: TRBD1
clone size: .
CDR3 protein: CAISDSDRDNEQFF
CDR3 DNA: TGTGCCATCAGTGACTCCGACAGGGACAATGAGCAGTTCTTC

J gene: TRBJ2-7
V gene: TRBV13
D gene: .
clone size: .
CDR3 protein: CASSLDRSHEQYF
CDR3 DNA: TGTGCCAGCAGCTTAGACAGATCCCACGAGCAGTACTTC

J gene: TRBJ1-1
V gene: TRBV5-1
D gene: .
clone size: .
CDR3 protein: CASSQGTEAFF
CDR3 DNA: TGCGCCAGCTCGCAGGGGACTGAAGCTTTCTTT

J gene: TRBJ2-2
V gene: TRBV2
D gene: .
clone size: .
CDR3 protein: CASSGEHIGELFF
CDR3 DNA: TGTGCCAGCAGTGGTGAACATATCGGGGAGCTGTTTTTT

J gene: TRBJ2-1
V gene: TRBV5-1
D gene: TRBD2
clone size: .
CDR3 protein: CASSLDLAGYNEQFF
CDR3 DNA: TGCGCCAGCAGCTTGGATCTAGCGGGGTACAATGAGCAGTTCTTC

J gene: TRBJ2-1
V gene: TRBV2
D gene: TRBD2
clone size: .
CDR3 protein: CASRRGAGVGFEQFF
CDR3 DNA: TGTGCCAGCAGAAGGGGAGCGGGAGTTGGGTTTGAGCAGTTCTTC

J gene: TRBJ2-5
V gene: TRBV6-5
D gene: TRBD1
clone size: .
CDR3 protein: CASSRDRTQYF
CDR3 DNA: TGTGCCAGCAGCCGGGACAGGACCCAGTACTTC

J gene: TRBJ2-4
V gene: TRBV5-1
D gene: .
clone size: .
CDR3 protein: CASSLVPGENIQYF
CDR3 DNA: TGCGCCAGCAGCTTGGTCCCAGGGGAGAACATTCAGTACTTC

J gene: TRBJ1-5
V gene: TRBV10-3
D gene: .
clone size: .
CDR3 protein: CATTRDSNQPQHF
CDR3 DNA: TGTGCCACTACGAGGGATAGCAATCAGCCCCAGCATTTT

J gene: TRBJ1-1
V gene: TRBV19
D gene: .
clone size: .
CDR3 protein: CASSLTRNTEAFF
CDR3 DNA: TGTGCCAGTAGTCTGACACGGAACACTGAAGCTTTCTTT

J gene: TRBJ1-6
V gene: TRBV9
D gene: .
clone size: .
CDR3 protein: CASSVGGGYNSPLHF
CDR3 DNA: TGTGCCAGCAGCGTAGGAGGAGGGTATAATTCACCCCTCCACTTT

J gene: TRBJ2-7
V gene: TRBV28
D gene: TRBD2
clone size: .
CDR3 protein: CASSSAGLAGSYEQYF
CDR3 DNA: TGTGCCAGCAGTTCGGCGGGACTAGCGGGCTCCTACGAGCAGTACTTC